This T cell receptor beta chain stems from a study of cytomegalovirus exposure and HLA in healthy donors. This CDR3 contains 15 residues. Germline lookup yields CDR1 MNHNS and CDR2 SASEGT. The trim removed 1 base at V and 8 bases at J, leaving 8 bases unmatched. As to this clone: What it recognizes is unknown.

Overall study findings and caveats: Researchers catalogued approximately 170 TCR beta chains as cytomegalovirus-associated. Most of the CMV-associated TCR beta chains (in a later analysis) appeared to be HLA-restricted. While the bulk of TCR sequences proved rare, some public TCRs turned up in many donors. Follow-up analysis later connected one missense variant in DCLRE1C with trimming of TCR beta V- and J-genes.

This PCR relied on a set of 60 Vbeta primers and 13 Jbeta primers. Generated by immunoSEQ multiplex PCR, the TCRdb table keeps only in-frame clones and is missing some. The sample yields 150,000 to 200,000 clones, approximately 88% seen once. The chain links TRBV6-1 to TRBJ2-1, with TRBD2 identical over 7 bases. The sequencing sample was made of PBMCs. The receptor comes from a boy aged 2 to 10 in good health and CMV-seronegative. The CDR3 DNA reads TGTGCCAGCAGTGAAGGTTTAGCGGGTCTGTATGAGCAGTTCTTC. Its protein is CASSEGLAGLYEQFF.